This is a list of T cell receptor beta chains from one sample in a study of hypomethylating agent response in myelodysplastic syndrome. Repertoires were generated with immunoSEQ multiplex PCR, while TCRdb's copy carries only in-frame clones and drops some. The table has 6,000 to 6,500 clones, 70% to 90% seen once. Sequencing was performed on bone marrow, taken before or after starting hypomethylating agent treatment for myelodysplastic syndrome (not recorded which). These receptors all stem from a human donor with myelodysplastic syndrome. Both conserved end residues are part of each CDR3. Each record gives: CDR3 protein, CDR3 DNA, J gene, D gene, V gene, clone size. D genes are given only for firm matches. Not every row has a clone size; where given, it reads once, few, many or a size class.

CDR3: CATTEFDGAQETQYF
DNA: TGTGCCACTACGGAATTCGACGGGGCCCAAGAGACCCAGTACTTC
J: TRBJ2-5
D: .
V: TRBV19
size: .

CDR3: CASSLGGLHTEAFF
DNA: TGTGCCAGCAGCTTAGGCGGACTGCACACTGAAGCTTTCTTT
J: TRBJ1-1
D: .
V: TRBV11-3
size: few

CDR3: CASSSDGVPSGNTIYF
DNA: TGTGCCAGCAGCTCGGACGGCGTTCCCTCTGGAAACACCATATATTTT
J: TRBJ1-3
D: .
V: TRBV7-2
size: .

CDR3: CATSGTGLYEQYF
DNA: TGTGCCACCTCCGGGACAGGGCTCTACGAGCAGTACTTC
J: TRBJ2-7
D: TRBD1
V: TRBV7-8
size: once

CDR3: CASTSRDGRMNTEAFF
DNA: TGTGCCAGCACCTCGAGAGACGGACGGATGAACACTGAAGCTTTCTTT
J: TRBJ1-1
D: .
V: TRBV27
size: .

CDR3: CASSKAGRRETQYF
DNA: TGTGCCAGCAGCAAAGCGGGGCGAAGGGAGACCCAGTACTTC
J: TRBJ2-5
D: TRBD2
V: TRBV9
size: .

CDR3: CASSSRDSYGYTF
DNA: TGTGCCAGCAGTTCGCGTGACAGCTATGGCTACACCTTC
J: TRBJ1-2
D: .
V: TRBV27
size: .

CDR3: CASSLRALPPADTQYF
DNA: TGTGCCAGCAGCTTAAGGGCCCTACCCCCGGCAGATACGCAGTATTTT
J: TRBJ2-3
D: .
V: TRBV11-3
size: .

CDR3: CATVAGTPYEQYF
DNA: TGTGCCACCGTTGCCGGGACTCCCTACGAGCAGTACTTC
J: TRBJ2-7
D: .
V: TRBV10-3
size: once

CDR3: CASSVGGYGQPQHF
DNA: TGTGCCAGCAGCGTAGGGGGGTATGGGCAGCCCCAGCATTTT
J: TRBJ1-5
D: .
V: TRBV9
size: .

CDR3: CASSWLAGANTGELFF
DNA: TGTGCCAGTAGTTGGCTAGCGGGGGCGAACACCGGGGAGCTGTTTTTT
J: TRBJ2-2
D: TRBD2
V: TRBV19
size: .

CDR3: CASSRGTGGQETQYF
DNA: TGCGCCAGCAGCCGCGGGACAGGGGGACAAGAGACCCAGTACTTC
J: TRBJ2-5
D: TRBD1
V: TRBV5-1
size: .

CDR3: CASSPGQVTSYEQYF
DNA: TGTGCCAGCAGTCCGGGACAGGTCACATCCTACGAGCAGTACTTC
J: TRBJ2-7
D: TRBD1
V: TRBV7-6
size: .

CDR3: CASRLAGAGTQYF
DNA: TGTGCCAGCAGATTAGCGGGAGCCGGGACCCAGTACTTC
J: TRBJ2-5
D: TRBD2
V: TRBV27
size: .

CDR3: CASSPLAASYEQYF
DNA: TGTGCCAGCAGTCCTCTAGCGGCCTCCTACGAGCAGTACTTC
J: TRBJ2-7
D: TRBD2
V: TRBV11-2
size: .

CDR3: CATSRELLTGQGDNEQFF
DNA: TGTGCCACCAGCAGAGAATTATTAACGGGACAGGGTGACAATGAGCAGTTCTTC
J: TRBJ2-1
D: TRBD1
V: TRBV15
size: .

CDR3: CASSAGGYNEQFF
DNA: TGTGCCAGCAGCGCGGGGGGGTACAATGAGCAGTTCTTC
J: TRBJ2-1
D: TRBD2
V: TRBV7-8
size: once

CDR3: CASSPYSGRGEQFF
DNA: TGTGCCAGCAGCCCGTATAGCGGGAGAGGTGAGCAGTTCTTC
J: TRBJ2-1
D: TRBD2
V: TRBV7-9
size: .

CDR3: CASSARLAGGANTGELFF
DNA: TGTGCCAGCAGTGCCAGACTAGCGGGGGGGGCGAACACCGGGGAGCTGTTTTTT
J: TRBJ2-2
D: TRBD2
V: TRBV6-1
size: .

CDR3: CAISAGVHYGYTF
DNA: TGTGCCATCAGCGCAGGGGTTCACTATGGCTACACCTTC
J: TRBJ1-2
D: .
V: TRBV10-3
size: .

CDR3: CASSLAGTGTHYEQYF
DNA: TGTGCCAGCAGCTTAGCCGGGACTGGTACCCACTACGAGCAGTACTTC
J: TRBJ2-7
D: .
V: TRBV11-3
size: few

CDR3: CASSVEAAGGELFF
DNA: TGTGCCAGCAGCGTAGAAGCGGCGGGCGGGGAGCTGTTTTTT
J: TRBJ2-2
D: .
V: TRBV9
size: .

CDR3: CASSLGGERGEKLFF
DNA: TGTGCCAGCAGCTTGGGTGGGGAAAGGGGTGAAAAACTGTTTTTT
J: TRBJ1-4
D: .
V: TRBV5-4
size: .